The 9 T cell receptor beta chains given below trace back to one sample, sequenced in a study of cytomegalovirus exposure and HLA in healthy donors. In the PCR, 60 Vbeta and 13 Jbeta primers were used. Here immunoSEQ multiplex PCR was the method, and the copy in TCRdb shows in-frame clones only, minus some. The data show around 170,000 clones, more than 70% seen once. Specimen: PBMCs. These receptors originate from a boy aged 2-15 years in good health and CMV-seronegative.

The chain joins TRBV5-4 to TRBJ2-4; no definite D call. This CDR3 comprises 16 residues. Trimming cost V 4 bases and J 0 bases, with 14 bases left between them. CDR1 and CDR2 from the germline V gene are SGHNT and YYREEE (reference sequence). CDR3 nucleotide sequence: TGTGCCAGCAGCATGGGAACGGTGAGAGCCAAAAACATTCAGTACTTC. This gives the protein CASSMGTVRAKNIQYF.

This clone was counted once. The chain employs TRBV7-6 and TRBJ2-1, with 11 bases lining up with TRBD2. Trimming took 4 bases from V and 7 from J; bases not matched to a gene: 12. The CDR3 covers 17 residues. CDR1 and CDR2 (germline): SGHVS, FNYEAQ. CDR3: CASSSPLAGAEGNEQFF. CDR3 bases: TGTGCCAGCAGCTCTCCACTAGCGGGAGCTGAAGGGAATGAGCAGTTCTTC.

The chain uses TRBV19 and TRBJ2-6; D might be TRBD1 (6 bases). This CDR3 comprises 15 residues. Germline CDR1 LNHDA, CDR2 SQIVND (reference sequence). With 7 bases removed from V and 4 bases from J, the gap between germline ends came to 14 bases. CDR3: CASTPRGWGANVLTF. CDR3 nucleotides: TGTGCCAGTACCCCCAGGGGATGGGGGGCCAACGTCCTGACTTTC.

This clone was observed once. The chain uses TRBV6-5 and TRBJ1-5; D gene unclear. This CDR3 is 14 amino acids long. V was shortened by 5 bases and J by 3 bases, with 11 bases between the two germline ends. Germline loops: CDR1 MNHEY, CDR2 SVGAGI. Here the CDR3 reads CASSRSHSNQPQHF. The CDR3 DNA reads as TGTGCCAGCAGTCGGAGCCACTCCAATCAGCCCCAGCATTTT.

This clone was seen just once. This chain uses TRBV10-2 with TRBJ2-7; D gene ambiguous. Germline V gene lookup returns CDR1 WSHSY and CDR2 SAAADI. The ends were cut back, 2 bases at V and 2 bases at J, with 7 bases in the middle. This CDR3 is 13 amino acids long. In DNA form, the CDR3 reads TGCGCCAGCAGTGAGATGAGGCCCTACGAGCAGTACTTC. Protein sequence: CASSEMRPYEQYF.

The chain recombines TRBV5-6 with TRBJ2-7; TRBD2 might be the D (7 bases). The germline CDR1 and CDR2 sequences are SGHDT and YYEEEE. This CDR3 comprises 13 residues. Trimming removed 4 bases from V and 0 bases from J, with 8 bases in between. Written as DNA, the CDR3 is TGTGCCAGCAGCCGGGGGGCCTCCTACGAGCAGTACTTC. Translating gives CASSRGASYEQYF. Full variable domain (outside the CDR3, taken from reference TRBV5-6 and TRBJ2-7): DAGVTQSPTHLIKTRGQQVTLRCSPKSGHDTVSWYQQALGQGPQFIFQYYEEEERQRGNFPDRFSGHQFPNYSSELNVNALLLGDSALYLCASSRGASYEQYFGPGTRLTVT.

V usage is TRBV25-1 and J usage is TRBJ2-1; tentative D call: TRBD2 (6 bases). The germline gives CDR1 MGHDK, CDR2 SYGVNS. The CDR3 length is 16 residues. V lost 0 bases and J lost 7, with 16 bases in between. The CDR3: CASSEYWDSGGNEQFF. The CDR3 nucleotides are TGTGCCAGCAGTGAATATTGGGACTCTGGGGGAAATGAGCAGTTCTTC.

The chain joins TRBV9 to TRBJ2-2; no firm D call. The CDR3 loop spans 15 amino acids. Germline lookup yields CDR1 SGDLS and CDR2 YYNGEE. The V gene lost 0 bases and the J gene lost 1 base, with 7 bases spanning the gap. The CDR3 DNA is TGTGCCAGCAGCGTAGGAGTAAGGAACACCGGGGAGCTGTTTTTT. Translated, it gives CASSVGVRNTGELFF.

V and J are TRBV4-2 and TRBJ2-1, with 8 positions matching TRBD1. This CDR3 spans 16 amino acids. CDR1 LGHNA and CDR2 YNFKEQ come from the germline V gene. V lost 6 bases to trimming and J lost 4 bases; unmatched junction nucleotides: 11. CDR3 amino acids: CASRITAGGEYNEQFF. Here the CDR3 DNA reads TGTGCCAGCAGAATCACTGCAGGGGGCGAGTACAATGAGCAGTTCTTC.